The 29 T cell receptor beta chains given below trace back to one sample, sequenced in a study of regulatory T cells. Points from the study as a whole: Hydrophobic residues at CDR3 positions 6 and 7 were enriched in conventional CD4+ T cells of CD3G-deficient patients.

Amplification used 52 TRBV primers and 13 TRBJ primers. Libraries were prepared by immunoSEQ multiplex PCR; TCRdb keeps only in-frame clonotypes and omits some of them. The sample lists approximately 37,000 clones; 89% were seen once. Their antigens are not known. Sequences were obtained from conventional CD4+ T cells sorted from blood. The receptors stem from a person aged 18 to 35 with CD3G deficiency.

This rearrangement joins TRBV7-9 to TRBJ2-1, with unresolved D. This CDR3 spans 13 amino acids. Trimming took off 3 bases at V and 2 bases at J, with 5 bases between the two ends. Germline CDR1 SEHNR, CDR2 FQNEAQ (reference sequence). Here the CDR3 reads CASSFRAYNEQFF. Written as DNA, the CDR3 is TGTGCCAGCAGCTTCCGGGCCTACAATGAGCAGTTCTTC. Looking up the rest from reference TRBV7-9 and TRBJ2-1 gives the full variable domain: DTGVSQNPRHKITKRGQNVTFRCDPISEHNRLYWYRQTLGQGPEFLTYFQNEAQLEKSRLLSDRFSAERPKGSFSTLEIQRTEQGDSAMYLCASSFRAYNEQFFGPGTRLTVL.

V gene TRBV28 combines with J gene TRBJ2-7; possible D gene TRBD1, 5 bases. The germline CDR1 and CDR2 sequences are MDHEN and SYDVKM. This CDR3 region has 14 residues. V lost 3 bases to trimming and J lost 7 bases, with 16 bases between them. CDR3 in amino acids: CASSFDSRYGEQYF. CDR3 nucleotide sequence: TGTGCCAGCAGTTTCGACAGCCGGTATGGGGAGCAGTACTTC. Based on the CDR3 plus reference TRBV28 and TRBJ2-7, the full variable domain is DVKVTQSSRYLVKRTGEKVFLECVQDMDHENMFWYRQDPGLGLRLIYFSYDVKMKEKGDIPEGYSVSREKKERFSLILESASTNQTSMYLCASSFDSRYGEQYFGPGTRLTVT.

The gene calls are TRBV5-1 and TRBJ2-3; 9 bases fit TRBD1. Germline V gives CDR1 SGHRS, CDR2 YFSETQ. This CDR3 has 13 residues. V shed 4 bases, J shed 5 bases, and the junction held 2 bases outside the gene matches. The CDR3 bases are TGCGCCAGCAGCCGGGACAGGGTAGATACGCAGTATTTT. This codes for CASSRDRVDTQYF.

The chain couples TRBV28 to TRBJ1-2; weak D call: TRBD1 (6 bases). Germline V gene sequence: CDR1 MDHEN, CDR2 SYDVKM. The CDR3 is 14 residues long. V lost 3 bases, J lost 2 bases, and 10 bases lay in between. The CDR3, as DNA: TGTGCCAGCAGTTTGGCAGGGGAAAACTATGGCTACACCTTC. It translates to CASSLAGENYGYTF.

V gene TRBV19 combines with J gene TRBJ2-6; D is ambiguous. Trimming cost V 8 bases and J 4 bases, with 9 bases left between them. Per the germline V gene, CDR1 is LNHDA and CDR2 is SQIVND (reference sequence). There are 13 residues in the CDR3. CDR3 sequence: CASCSRGANVLTF. Written as DNA, the CDR3 is TGTGCCAGTTGCTCGAGAGGGGCCAACGTCCTGACTTTC.

This chain connects TRBV5-1 to TRBJ2-3; D not certain. The CDR3 extends over 13 amino acids. CDR1 SGHRS and CDR2 YFSETQ come from the germline V gene. V was pared by 0 bases and J by 6 bases, with 8 bases between. The CDR3 is CASSLVGFDTQYF. In DNA form, the CDR3 reads TGCGCCAGCAGCTTGGTAGGGTTCGATACGCAGTATTTT.

The chain carries TRBV6-1 and TRBJ1-5, with 7 bases aligning to TRBD1. V lost 7 bases, J lost 4 bases, and 4 bases stayed unmatched. This CDR3 has 13 amino acids. CDR1 is MNHNS, CDR2 SASEGT, per germline. The CDR3 coding sequence is TGTGCCAGCAAGGAACAGGGGAATCAGCCCCAGCATTTT. It encodes CASKEQGNQPQHF.

This chain links TRBV19 with TRBJ1-2; 8 positions agree with TRBD1. The CDR3 totals 13 residues. The J segment lost 5 bases and the V segment lost 8 bases, leaving 7 bases of the junction unmatched. Per germline, CDR1 LNHDA and CDR2 SQIVND (reference sequence). Written as DNA, the CDR3 is TGTGCCAGTTCGCGGACAGGGAAGTATGGCTACACCTTC. It encodes CASSRTGKYGYTF.

This chain joins TRBV30 and TRBJ2-4; D is possibly TRBD1 (6 bases). Germline V lookup: CDR1 GTSNPN, CDR2 SVGIG (reference sequence). V was trimmed by 1 base and J by 8 bases, leaving 9 bases between them. The CDR3 has 12 residues. CDR3 loop: CAWSASGDIQYF. CDR3 DNA sequence: TGTGCCTGGAGTGCCTCAGGGGACATTCAGTACTTC.

The J gene is TRBJ2-1, the V gene TRBV9; D not resolved. CDR3 length: 12 residues. Germline V gene data show CDR1 as SGDLS and CDR2 as YYNGEE. V was cut by 7 bases and J by 5 bases, with 10 bases left in between. CDR3 in amino acids: CASRFLNNEQFF. DNA of the CDR3: TGTGCCAGCCGCTTCTTGAACAATGAGCAGTTCTTC.

The chain uses TRBV18 and TRBJ2-7; D is unresolved. The germline V and J ends were trimmed by 6 bases and 4 bases, with 13 bases remaining between them. The germline CDR1 and CDR2 sequences are KGHSH and LQKENI. This CDR3 is built from 13 residues. CDR3 in DNA: TGTGCCAGCTCGGCCTCTAGTAGATACGAGCAGTACTTC. Translating it yields CASSASSRYEQYF.

V usage is TRBV10-3 and J usage is TRBJ2-1; possibly TRBD1 or TRBD2 for D (5 bases each). Germline loops: CDR1 ENHRY, CDR2 SYGVKD. V lost 10 bases and J 9 bases, leaving 16 bases between the germline ends. The CDR3 loop spans 12 amino acids. CDR3 sequence (DNA): TGTGCCAGCGCGAACGGGGACGGTGAGCAGTTCTTC. Its translation: CASANGDGEQFF.

The chain uses TRBV7-2 and TRBJ2-7, with a weak D call TRBD2 (6 bases). CDR3 size: 15 residues. Trimming removed 1 base from V and 0 bases from J, with 10 bases in between. The germline V gene encodes CDR1 SGHTA and CDR2 FQGNSA. The CDR3: CASSLGWGGSYEQYF. The CDR3 DNA follows: TGTGCCAGCAGCTTAGGGTGGGGAGGCTCCTACGAGCAGTACTTC.

V is TRBV28 and J is TRBJ2-7; no reliable D call. The V end lost 6 bases, the J end lost 6 bases, and 15 bases lay between the germline ends. The V gene's germline CDR1 is MDHEN and CDR2 SYDVKM. The CDR3 extends over 13 amino acids. Here the CDR3 reads CASRVGMLGEQYF. In DNA form, the CDR3 reads TGTGCCAGCAGGGTTGGGATGTTAGGCGAGCAGTACTTC.

The J gene is TRBJ2-7, the V gene TRBV7-2, with TRBD2 identical over 11 bases. Germline V gene lookup returns CDR1 SGHTA and CDR2 FQGNSA. J was trimmed by 8 bases and V by 3 bases; bases with no gene match: 9. The CDR3 has 15 amino acids. CDR3 DNA: TGTGCCAGCAGCTTTTTGGGTAGCGGGGGGGCCAAGCAGTACTTC. Protein sequence: CASSFLGSGGAKQYF.

The genes are TRBV28 and TRBJ1-1; 9 bases are shared with TRBD1. J lost 5 bases, V lost 4 bases, and 8 bases had no gene match. The germline V gene encodes CDR1 MDHEN and CDR2 SYDVKM. The CDR3 is 15 residues long. CDR3 in amino acids: CASSSSATGGTEAFF. CDR3 bases: TGTGCCAGCAGTTCCTCGGCGACAGGGGGGACTGAAGCTTTCTTT.

The genes are TRBV11-2 and TRBJ2-7; D might be TRBD2 (5 bases). Trimming left V 1 base short and J 0 bases short, with 10 bases between. Germline V CDR1 and CDR2: SGHAT, FQNNGV. This CDR3 comprises 15 residues. The CDR3 here is CASSLVRGSSYEQYF. Written as DNA, the CDR3 is TGTGCCAGCAGCTTAGTTCGGGGTAGCTCCTACGAGCAGTACTTC.

V usage is TRBV9 and J usage is TRBJ2-7; D is possibly TRBD2 (5 bases). CDR3 length equals 14 residues. V lost 6 bases to trimming and J lost 3 bases, with 16 bases between them. Looked up from germline, CDR1 is SGDLS and CDR2 is YYNGEE. CDR3 amino acids: CASTGKWRYYEQYF. The CDR3 DNA sequence: TGTGCCAGCACTGGAAAGTGGAGGTACTACGAGCAGTACTTC.

V and J are TRBV27 and TRBJ1-4, with a tentative D call TRBD1 (5 bases). Germline assignment: CDR1 MNHEY and CDR2 SMNVEV (reference sequence). The CDR3 has 13 amino acids. V was pared by 5 bases and J by 6 bases, with 10 bases between. As DNA, the CDR3 is TGTGCCAGCAGTGCGGTGGGGGATGAAAAACTGTTTTTT. This encodes CASSAVGDEKLFF.

V and J are TRBV12-5 and TRBJ2-6; possibly TRBD1 or TRBD2 for D (6 bases each). The CDR3 spans 15 residues. CDR1 is LGHNT, CDR2 FRNRAP, per germline. Trimming removed 9 bases from V and 4 bases from J, with 16 bases in between. The chain's CDR3 is CASEVRGPGANVLTF. In DNA, the CDR3 is TGTGCTAGCGAAGTACGGGGGCCCGGGGCCAACGTCCTGACTTTC.

V and J are TRBV10-3 and TRBJ1-2; D not certain. V lost 0 bases to trimming and J lost 4 bases, with 6 bases between them. The germline V gene encodes CDR1 ENHRY and CDR2 SYGVKD. CDR3 size: 13 residues. CDR3 nucleotide sequence: TGTGCCATCAGTGAGTCGGGCAGCTATGGCTACACCTTC. This gives the protein CAISESGSYGYTF.

This clone was found once. The J gene is TRBJ2-2, the V gene TRBV10-3, with D perhaps TRBD1 (6 bases). Germline V CDR1 and CDR2: ENHRY, SYGVKD. The V end was cut by 4 bases, the J end by 7 bases, with 13 bases between. The CDR3 consists of 14 residues. The chain's CDR3 is CAISAGTFDGELFF. For the CDR3, the DNA is TGTGCCATCAGTGCCGGGACATTTGACGGGGAGCTGTTTTTT.

This clone was seen a single time. V usage is TRBV6-1 and J usage is TRBJ2-6, with a tentative D call TRBD1 (5 bases). The CDR3 spans 19 residues. Germline V lookup: CDR1 MNHNS, CDR2 SASEGT. V was clipped by 2 bases and J by 0 bases, with 17 bases between them. The chain's CDR3 is CASSEILSRVNSGANVLTF. CDR3 sequence (DNA): TGTGCCAGCAGTGAAATACTGTCCAGGGTTAACTCTGGGGCCAACGTCCTGACTTTC.

The chain uses TRBV6-1 and TRBJ2-7, with 8 nucleotides matching TRBD1. CDR1 is MNHNS and CDR2 is SASEGT in the germline V gene. The CDR3 spans 15 residues. V lost 6 bases, J lost 1 base, and 8 bases stayed unmatched. CDR3 loop: CASSARQGHSYEQYF. CDR3 nucleotides: TGTGCCAGCAGCGCCCGACAGGGGCATTCCTACGAGCAGTACTTC.

The CDR3 region has the DNA TGTGCCATCAGTGAGTCGAGGGAGAACATTCAGTACTTC. It yields the protein CAISESRENIQYF. This chain uses TRBV10-3 with TRBJ2-4; weak D call: TRBD2 (5 bases). This CDR3 is 13 amino acids long. The germline V and J ends were trimmed by 0 bases and 7 bases, with 7 bases remaining between them. Germline V gene lookup returns CDR1 ENHRY and CDR2 SYGVKD.

The chain uses TRBV28 and TRBJ2-2, with D uncertain. Trimming removed 6 bases from V and 0 bases from J, with 14 bases in between. The CDR3 is 16 residues long. Per the germline V gene, CDR1 is MDHEN and CDR2 is SYDVKM. The chain's CDR3 is CASSPLLPSNTGELFF. CDR3 nucleotide sequence: TGTGCCAGCAGCCCGCTACTACCTTCGAACACCGGGGAGCTGTTTTTT.

This chain uses TRBV11-3 with TRBJ2-1; D might be TRBD2 (6 bases). Trimming stripped 5 bases from V and 5 bases from J, with 16 bases between. Germline-derived CDR1 and CDR2 are SGHNT and YENEEA. This CDR3 region has 15 residues. The CDR3 DNA sequence: TGTGCCAGCAGCCAAGGGGACTCCCTGAACAATGAGCAGTTCTTC. This translates into CASSQGDSLNNEQFF.

V gene TRBV28 combines with J gene TRBJ2-2; D tentatively reads TRBD1 or TRBD2 (5 bases each). Germline lookup yields CDR1 MDHEN and CDR2 SYDVKM. CDR3 length: 16 amino acids. Trimming took 6 bases from V and 1 from J, leaving 15 bases between them. DNA for the CDR3: TGTGCCAGCAGCATTACCGGGGCGCTGAACACCGGGGAGCTGTTTTTT. It yields the protein CASSITGALNTGELFF.

The J gene is TRBJ2-1, the V gene TRBV2; possibly TRBD2 for D (6 bases). Trimming took off 2 bases at V and 2 bases at J, with 13 bases between the two ends. The germline CDR1 and CDR2 sequences are SNHLY and FYNNEI. The CDR3 length is 16 residues. The CDR3 region has the DNA TGTGCCAGCAGTGAAATTTGGGGGAGGCCCTACAATGAGCAGTTCTTC. Amino acid sequence: CASSEIWGRPYNEQFF.